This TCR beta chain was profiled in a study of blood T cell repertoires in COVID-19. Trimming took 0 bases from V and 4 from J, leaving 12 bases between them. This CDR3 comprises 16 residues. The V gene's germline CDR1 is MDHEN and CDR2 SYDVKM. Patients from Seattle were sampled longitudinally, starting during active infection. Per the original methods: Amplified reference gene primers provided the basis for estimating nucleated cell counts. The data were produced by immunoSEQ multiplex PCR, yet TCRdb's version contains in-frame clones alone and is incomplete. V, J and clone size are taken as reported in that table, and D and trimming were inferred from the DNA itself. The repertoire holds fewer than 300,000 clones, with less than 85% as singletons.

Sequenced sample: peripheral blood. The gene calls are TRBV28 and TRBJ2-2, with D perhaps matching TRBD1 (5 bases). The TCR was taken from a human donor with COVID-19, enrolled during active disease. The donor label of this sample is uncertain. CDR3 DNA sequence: TGTGCCAGCAGTTTATGGAGGCAGGACACCACCGGGGAGCTGTTTTTT. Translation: CASSLWRQDTTGELFF.